The 19 T cell receptor beta chains presented below share a single source sample, sequenced in a study of blood T cell repertoires in COVID-19. TCRdb's copy holds only in-frame clones and misses some; the assay was immunoSEQ multiplex PCR. The sample records more than 300,000 clones, 90% being singletons. The specimen was PBMCs or T cells enriched from blood (not recorded which). These TCRs come from a woman younger than 45 who had been exposed to COVID-19.

This chain uses TRBV30 with TRBJ1-4; perhaps TRBD1 as D (6 bases). CDR1 and CDR2 (germline): GTSNPN, SVGIG (reference sequence). The CDR3 extends over 18 amino acids. V shed 1 base and J shed 0 bases, with 18 bases lying between them. The CDR3 DNA reads TGTGCCTGGAGTGCCCTGTTTGGGACAATTGCAACTAATGAAAAACTGTTTTTT. Translation: CAWSALFGTIATNEKLFF.

The chain joins TRBV14 to TRBJ1-1; TRBD1 might be the D (6 bases). CDR3 length equals 13 residues. Germline V gene data show CDR1 as SGHDN and CDR2 as FVKESK. The ends were cut back, 1 base at V and 10 bases at J, with 13 bases in the middle. CDR3 amino acids: CASSQVDRYGAFF. DNA for the CDR3: TGTGCCAGCAGCCAAGTCGACAGGTATGGAGCTTTCTTT.

This rearrangement joins TRBV19 to TRBJ2-1; D gene unclear. The V and J ends lost 3 bases and 0 bases respectively, with 6 bases between them. The CDR3 covers 14 residues. CDR1 and CDR2 from the germline V gene are LNHDA and SQIVND (reference sequence). CDR3 protein: CASSIWSSYNEQFF. The CDR3 DNA follows: TGTGCCAGTAGTATCTGGAGCTCCTACAATGAGCAGTTCTTC.

The chain has TRBV2 and TRBJ2-3; 7 bases align to TRBD2. V shed 4 bases, J shed 6 bases, and the junction held 4 bases outside the gene matches. Germline V lookup: CDR1 SNHLY, CDR2 FYNNEI. This CDR3 comprises 13 residues. CDR3 sequence (DNA): TGTGCCAGCAGTGGGGGAGGGACGGATACGCAGTATTTT. It specifies CASSGGGTDTQYF.

This clone appeared a few times. The sample contains more than one DNA sequence encoding this CDR3. The rearrangement links TRBV10-3 to TRBJ2-3; 10 positions match TRBD1. CDR1 is ENHRY and CDR2 is SYGVKD in the germline V gene. The CDR3 covers 15 residues. V trimming: 5 bases; J trimming: 1 base; junction bases outside the gene matches: 3. The DNA of the CDR3 is TGTGCCATCAGTACCGGGACAGGGGGCACAGATACGCAGTATTTT. Encoded protein: CAISTGTGGTDTQYF.

The gene calls are TRBV5-1 and TRBJ1-6, with TRBD1 matching over 11 bases. The CDR3 covers 17 residues. Trimming took 1 base from V and 7 from J; bases not matched to a gene: 7. Germline V gene data show CDR1 as SGHRS and CDR2 as YFSETQ. CDR3 sequence (DNA): TGCGCCAGCAGCTTGAACCGGGACAGGGGGGTAAATTCACCCCTCCACTTT. Amino acids: CASSLNRDRGVNSPLHF.

V and J are TRBV6-4 and TRBJ1-4; 7 bases map to TRBD1. The CDR3 is made up of 14 amino acids. Germline values: CDR1 MRHNA, CDR2 SNTAGT. Trimming at V came to 6 bases and at J to 7 bases, leaving 8 bases not matched to a gene. This chain's CDR3 is CASSQTGESEKLFF. The DNA of the CDR3 is TGTGCCAGCAGCCAAACAGGGGAGAGTGAAAAACTGTTTTTT.

V and J are TRBV9 and TRBJ1-6; D is possibly TRBD1 (6 bases). The CDR3 is 15 residues long. Trimming pared 3 bases from V and 2 bases from J, leaving 9 bases between. CDR1 is SGDLS and CDR2 is YYNGEE in the germline V gene. The CDR3 nucleotides read TGTGCCAGCAGCGGGGGGCCTGCCTATAATTCACCCCTCCACTTT. This codes for CASSGGPAYNSPLHF. Based on the CDR3 plus reference TRBV9 and TRBJ1-6, the full variable domain is DSGVTQTPKHLITATGQRVTLRCSPRSGDLSVYWYQQSLDQGLQFLIQYYNGEERAKGNILERFSAQQFPDLHSELNLSSLELGDSALYFCASSGGPAYNSPLHFGNGTRLTVT.

The V and J genes are TRBV3-1 (or the pseudogene TRBV3-2) and TRBJ1-2, with 9 bases identical to TRBD1. Germline V CDR1 and CDR2: LGHDT, YNNKEL (reference sequence). The CDR3 length is 14 residues. V lost 4 bases, J lost 4 bases, and 4 bases stayed unmatched. The CDR3 region has the DNA TGTGCCAGCAGCCCTGGGACAGGGATCTATGGCTACACCTTC. Translation: CASSPGTGIYGYTF.

The chain carries TRBV6-5 and TRBJ2-1; D is uncertain. V lost 6 bases, J lost 10 bases, and 16 bases lay in between. Germline CDR1 is MNHEY and CDR2 is SVGAGI. This CDR3 has 13 amino acids. CDR3 residues: CASRNSDLGEQFF. Here the CDR3 DNA reads TGTGCCAGCAGGAATTCAGACCTGGGCGAGCAGTTCTTC.

Written as DNA, the CDR3 is TGTGCTAGTGGTTTACGACAGGGTTCTGAGACCCAGTACTTC. It codes for CASGLRQGSETQYF. The rearrangement uses TRBV12-5 and TRBJ2-5, with 7 nucleotides matching TRBD1. This CDR3 region has 14 residues. Germline CDR1 LGHNT, CDR2 FRNRAP. Losses at the gene ends were 3 bases for V and 5 bases for J; bases not matched to a gene: 6.

This chain uses TRBV7-9 with TRBJ2-7, with D possibly being TRBD1 (5 bases). V dropped 5 bases and J dropped 1 base, with 15 bases sitting between them. From germline, CDR1 is SEHNR and CDR2 FQNEAQ (reference sequence). CDR3 length: 15 residues. CDR3 loop: CASSQVTGLSYEQYF. The CDR3, as DNA: TGTGCCAGCAGCCAAGTTACAGGCCTATCCTACGAGCAGTACTTC.

Points on this clone: The sample has other DNA sequences that encode this CDR3 too. CDR3 sequence: CASSLDGSSYNEQFF. The CDR3 bases are TGCGCCAGCAGCTTGGACGGGAGCTCCTACAATGAGCAGTTCTTC. This chain joins TRBV5-1 and TRBJ2-1, with D maybe TRBD2 (6 bases). Germline CDR1 is SGHRS and CDR2 is YFSETQ. The CDR3 has 15 residues. Trimming cost V 0 bases and J 0 bases, with 7 bases left between them. The full variable domain, its missing parts supplied by reference TRBV5-1 and TRBJ2-1, is KAGVTQTPRYLIKTRGQQVTLSCSPISGHRSVSWYQQTPGQGLQFLFEYFSETQRNKGNFPGRFSGRQFSNSRSEMNVSTLELGDSALYLCASSLDGSSYNEQFFGPGTRLTVL.

The V gene is TRBV5-8, the J gene TRBJ2-7; weak D call: TRBD1 (6 bases). CDR1 is SGHTS and CDR2 is YDEGEE in the germline V gene. Trimming cost V 0 bases and J 5 bases, with 12 bases left between them. This CDR3 spans 14 amino acids. The CDR3 reads CASSLGQGKNEQYF. The CDR3 bases are TGTGCCAGCAGCTTGGGGCAGGGGAAAAACGAGCAGTACTTC.

This chain connects TRBV6-5 to TRBJ1-2; 8 positions match TRBD1. Per the germline V gene, CDR1 is MNHEY and CDR2 is SVGAGI. V shed 6 bases, J shed 4 bases, and the junction held 7 bases outside the gene matches. This CDR3 contains 14 residues. CDR3 amino acids: CASSLRGLVYGYTF. DNA for the CDR3: TGTGCCAGCAGCCTCAGGGGGCTGGTCTATGGCTACACCTTC.

The V call is TRBV5-4, the J call TRBJ1-2, with TRBD1 identical over 7 bases. V was clipped by 5 bases and J by 6 bases; unmatched bases: 10. The germline V gene encodes CDR1 SGHNT and CDR2 YYREEE (reference sequence). This CDR3 spans 14 amino acids. The CDR3 DNA reads TGTGCCAGCAGTTCGACAGGGCGGTCCAATGGCTACACCTTC. This gives the protein CASSSTGRSNGYTF.

J is TRBJ1-1 and V is TRBV7-2; possibly TRBD1 for D (5 bases). CDR1 SGHTA and CDR2 FQGNSA come from the germline V gene. Trimming removed 8 bases from V and 1 base from J, with 11 bases in between. The CDR3 sequence is 13 residues long. This CDR3 is CASRDSPNTEAFF. Written as DNA, the CDR3 is TGTGCCAGCCGAGACAGCCCGAACACTGAAGCTTTCTTT.

This rearrangement joins TRBV30 to TRBJ1-1, with D unresolved. The germline CDR1 and CDR2 sequences are GTSNPN and SVGIG (reference sequence). The CDR3 spans 13 residues. Trimming removed 0 bases at V and 6 bases at J, with 11 bases between. CDR3 sequence: CAWSVATGAEAFF. The CDR3 DNA sequence: TGTGCCTGGAGTGTAGCTACGGGTGCTGAAGCTTTCTTT. Drawing the rest from reference TRBV30 and TRBJ1-1, the complete variable domain is SQTIHQWPATLVQPVGSPLSLECTVEGTSNPNLYWYRQAAGRGLQLLFYSVGIGQISSEVPQNLSASRPQDRQFILSSKKLLLSDSGFYLCAWSVATGAEAFFGQGTRLTVV.

To note about this clone: Different DNA sequences within this sample yield the same CDR3. J is TRBJ2-1 and V is TRBV2, with 7 bases identical to TRBD2. The ends lost 3 bases at V and 1 base at J; junction bases unmatched: 0. This CDR3 region has 14 residues. CDR1 SNHLY and CDR2 FYNNEI come from the germline V gene. This CDR3 reads CASSEGGSYNEQFF. CDR3 in DNA: TGTGCCAGCAGTGAGGGGGGGTCCTACAATGAGCAGTTCTTC.